The next 15 T cell receptor beta chains were all read from a single sample in a study of CD8 T cells in Susac syndrome. Random hexamers were used to reverse transcribe about 0.45 to 1 ug of RNA. Via MiXCR, TCRdb re-called the immunoSEQ multiplex PCR reads, giving one row per CDR3 protein. The data contain 200,000 or so distinct CDR3 sequences, 85% to 95% of them seen just once; the ten biggest clones take up roughly 0.15%. Sequencing used CD8+ T cells from PBMCs. The source is a human donor with Susac syndrome.

The chain combines TRBV2 with TRBJ2-7; no definite D call. Trimming removed 1 base at V and 6 bases at J, with 4 bases between. This CDR3 region has 11 residues. Germline assignment: CDR1 SNHLY and CDR2 FYNNEI. This chain's CDR3 is CASSEVAEQYF. Here the CDR3 DNA reads TGTGCCAGCAGTGAAGTGGCCGAGCAGTACTTC.

The chain links TRBV12-3 or TRBV12-4 to TRBJ2-5; TRBD1 aligns across 7 bases. The CDR3 covers 14 residues. With V trimmed by 4 bases and J by 5 bases, 7 bases remained unmatched. The CDR3 region is CASSSTGWGETQYF. The CDR3 bases are TGTGCCAGCAGTTCGACAGGGTGGGGGGAGACCCAGTACTTC.

The chain recombines TRBV20-1 with TRBJ2-2, with D possibly matching TRBD2 (6 bases). CDR1 and CDR2 from the germline V gene are DFQATT and SNEGSKA (reference sequence). CDR3 length: 14 residues. The CDR3 region is CSAGRGGNTGELFF. The CDR3 DNA sequence: TGCAGCGCCGGACGGGGAGGTAACACCGGGGAGCTGTTTTTT.

This chain uses TRBV20-1 with TRBJ2-7; D unresolved. The CDR3 runs to 14 residues. From germline, CDR1 is DFQATT and CDR2 SNEGSKA (reference sequence). V was cut by 0 bases and J by 2 bases, with 11 bases left in between. The CDR3 is CSARERKLAYEQYF. DNA of the CDR3: TGCAGTGCTAGAGAGAGGAAGTTAGCCTACGAGCAGTACTTC.

The chain joins TRBV4-1 to TRBJ2-7; the match to TRBD1 covers 10 bases. CDR1 MGHRA and CDR2 YSYEKL come from the germline V gene. The CDR3 has 15 amino acids. V lost 3 bases to trimming and J lost 3 bases; unmatched junction nucleotides: 5. The CDR3 DNA sequence: TGCGCCAGCAGCCAGAGACAGGGGGCGGACTACGAGCAGTACTTC. Its translation is CASSQRQGADYEQYF.

The V call is TRBV9, the J call TRBJ2-2, with 7 positions matching TRBD1. After removal of 4 bases from V and 7 bases from J, the junction contained 7 bases not matched to a gene. Germline values: CDR1 SGDLS, CDR2 YYNGEE. This CDR3 has 14 residues. CDR3 sequence reads: CASSITGDGGELFF. In nucleotides, the CDR3 is TGTGCCAGCAGCATAACAGGGGATGGCGGGGAGCTGTTTTTT. Full variable domain (missing parts from reference TRBV9 and TRBJ2-2): DSGVTQTPKHLITATGQRVTLRCSPRSGDLSVYWYQQSLDQGLQFLIQYYNGEERAKGNILERFSAQQFPDLHSELNLSSLELGDSALYFCASSITGDGGELFFGEGSRLTVL.

The gene calls are TRBV30 and TRBJ1-1; D is unclear. V was shortened by 0 bases and J by 4 bases, with 15 bases between the two germline ends. Germline loops: CDR1 GTSNPN, CDR2 SVGIG (reference sequence). The CDR3 length is 15 residues. The CDR3 region is CAWSVLYGRSTEAFF. DNA for the CDR3: TGTGCCTGGAGTGTATTATACGGGCGGAGCACTGAAGCTTTCTTT.

This chain uses TRBV30 with TRBJ1-1, with a tentative D call TRBD1 (6 bases). CDR1 and CDR2 from the germline V gene are GTSNPN and SVGIG (reference sequence). The CDR3 has 14 residues. V was shortened by 5 bases and J by 5 bases, with 18 bases between the two germline ends. The CDR3 loop reads CAWLGGRGRTEAFF. The CDR3 DNA sequence: TGTGCCTGGCTCGGGGGACGGGGGCGGACTGAAGCTTTCTTT.

V usage is TRBV20-1 and J usage is TRBJ2-7, with no clear D. The germline V gene encodes CDR1 DFQATT and CDR2 SNEGSKA (reference sequence). V was cut by 3 bases and J by 2 bases, with 11 bases left in between. This CDR3 contains 13 residues. CDR3 coding DNA: TGCAGTGCTAGTGGGCTTCTAACCTACGAGCAGTACTTC. It encodes CSASGLLTYEQYF.

V usage is TRBV20-1 and J usage is TRBJ2-2, with D maybe TRBD2 (6 bases). The germline V gene has CDR1 DFQATT and CDR2 SNEGSKA (reference sequence). CDR3 length equals 15 residues. CDR3 nucleotides: TGCAGCTGGGTGGTCGGCGGGAAGAACACCGGGGAGCTGTTTTTT. Its translation: CSWVVGGKNTGELFF.

This chain links TRBV21-1 with TRBJ2-1. TRBV21-1 is annotated as a pseudogene. The length of the CDR3 is 13 residues. For the CDR3, the DNA is TGTGCCAGCAGCGGTGATAGTTGCGGTGAGCAGTTCTTC. Translated, it gives CASSGDSCGEQFF.

The gene calls are TRBV15 and TRBJ2-5; D unclear. The germline V gene encodes CDR1 LNHNV and CDR2 YYDKDF (reference sequence). V lost 3 bases and J lost 4, with 9 bases in between. This CDR3 has 13 amino acids. The CDR3, as DNA: TGTGCCACCAGCAGCAGTCGTGGAGAGACCCAGTACTTC. Its translation is CATSSSRGETQYF.

CDR3 sequence (DNA): TGTGCCAGCAGTTACTCGACAGGGGGCACGTACGAGCAGTACTTC. Its translation: CASSYSTGGTYEQYF. The chain is built from TRBV6-5 and TRBJ2-7; the match to TRBD1 covers 10 bases. Germline V lookup: CDR1 MNHEY, CDR2 SVGAGI. CDR3 size: 15 residues. Losses at the gene ends were 0 bases for V and 4 bases for J; bases not matched to a gene: 3.

The chain is built from TRBV20-1 and TRBJ2-1; weak D call: TRBD1 (5 bases). The CDR3 totals 12 residues. CDR1 and CDR2 from the germline V gene are DFQATT and SNEGSKA (reference sequence). Trimming cost V 6 bases and J 5 bases, with 11 bases left between them. CDR3 in amino acids: CSAAQGDNEQFF. The CDR3 nucleotides are TGCAGTGCGGCCCAAGGGGACAATGAGCAGTTCTTC.

The chain carries TRBV15 and TRBJ1-2; 8 nucleotides line up with TRBD1. V dropped 3 bases and J dropped 5; count of bases not matched to a gene: 11. The CDR3 sequence is 16 residues long. Germline-derived CDR1 and CDR2 are LNHNV and YYDKDF (reference sequence). The CDR3 reads CATSRDGGQGWYGYTF. The DNA for the CDR3 is TGTGCCACCAGCAGGGATGGCGGACAGGGTTGGTATGGCTACACCTTC. Variable domain in full (rest from reference TRBV15 and TRBJ1-2): DAMVIQNPRYQVTQFGKPVTLSCSQTLNHNVMYWYQQKSSQAPKLLFHYYDKDFNNEADTPDNFQSRRPNTSFCFLDIRSPGLGDTAMYLCATSRDGGQGWYGYTFGSGTRLTVV.